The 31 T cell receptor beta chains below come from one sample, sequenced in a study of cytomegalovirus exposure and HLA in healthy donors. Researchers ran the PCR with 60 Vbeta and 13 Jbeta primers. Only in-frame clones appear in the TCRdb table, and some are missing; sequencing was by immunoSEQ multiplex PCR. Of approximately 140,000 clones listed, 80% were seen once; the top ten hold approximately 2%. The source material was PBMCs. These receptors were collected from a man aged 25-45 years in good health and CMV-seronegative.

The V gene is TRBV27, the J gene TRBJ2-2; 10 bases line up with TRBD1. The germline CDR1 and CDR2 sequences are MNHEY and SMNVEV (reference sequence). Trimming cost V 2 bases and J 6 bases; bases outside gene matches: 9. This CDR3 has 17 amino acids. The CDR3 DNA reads TGTGCCAGCAGTTTACAGTGGGGACAGGGGCTTTCCGGGGAGCTGTTTTTT. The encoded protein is CASSLQWGQGLSGELFF.

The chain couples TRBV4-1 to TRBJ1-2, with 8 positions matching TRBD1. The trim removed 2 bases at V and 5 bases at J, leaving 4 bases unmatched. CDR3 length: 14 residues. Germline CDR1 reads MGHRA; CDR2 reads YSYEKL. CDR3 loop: CASSQPGQDYGYTF. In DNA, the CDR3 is TGCGCCAGCAGCCAACCGGGACAGGATTATGGCTACACCTTC.

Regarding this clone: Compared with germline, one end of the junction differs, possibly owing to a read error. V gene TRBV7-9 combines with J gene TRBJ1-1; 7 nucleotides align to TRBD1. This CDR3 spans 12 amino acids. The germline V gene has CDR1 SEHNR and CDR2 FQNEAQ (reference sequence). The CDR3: CSSSLGQARTFF. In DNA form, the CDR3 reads TGTTCCAGCAGCTTAGGACAGGCTAGAACTTTCTTT.

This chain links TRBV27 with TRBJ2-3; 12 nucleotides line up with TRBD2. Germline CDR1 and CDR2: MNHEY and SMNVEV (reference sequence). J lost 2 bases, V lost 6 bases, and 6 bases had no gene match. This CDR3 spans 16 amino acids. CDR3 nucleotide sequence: TGTGCCAGCAGCATAGGACTAGCGGGGATCACAGATACGCAGTATTTT. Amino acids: CASSIGLAGITDTQYF.

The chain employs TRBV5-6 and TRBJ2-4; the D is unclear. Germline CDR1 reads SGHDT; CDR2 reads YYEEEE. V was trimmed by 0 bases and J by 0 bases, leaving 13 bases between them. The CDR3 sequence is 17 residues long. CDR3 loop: CASSLDGRRLAKNIQYF. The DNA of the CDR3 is TGTGCCAGCAGCTTGGATGGCAGAAGACTAGCCAAAAACATTCAGTACTTC.

The CDR3 DNA is TGTGCCATCAGTGAGGTGGGACTTTTCACAGATACGCAGTATTTT. It translates to CAISEVGLFTDTQYF. This chain connects TRBV10-3 to TRBJ2-3; weak D call: TRBD2 (6 bases). Between the trimmed V and J ends, which lost 2 bases and 2 bases, there was a span of 11 bases. Germline V CDR1 and CDR2: ENHRY, SYGVKD. There are 15 residues in the CDR3.

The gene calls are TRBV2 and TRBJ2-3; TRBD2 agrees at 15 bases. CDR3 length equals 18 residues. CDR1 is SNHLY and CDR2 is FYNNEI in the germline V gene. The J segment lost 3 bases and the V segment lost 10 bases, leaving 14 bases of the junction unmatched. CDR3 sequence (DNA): TGTGCCATCCTAGAAGGACTAGCGGGGGGGCCGTTGACAGATACGCAGTATTTT. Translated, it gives CAILEGLAGGPLTDTQYF.

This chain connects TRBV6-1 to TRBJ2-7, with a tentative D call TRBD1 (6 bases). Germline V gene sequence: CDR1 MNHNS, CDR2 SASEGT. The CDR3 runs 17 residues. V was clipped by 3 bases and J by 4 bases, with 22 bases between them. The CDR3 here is CASSEWPGQGTRYEQYF. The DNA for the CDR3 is TGTGCCAGCAGTGAGTGGCCAGGGCAGGGGACGAGGTACGAGCAGTACTTC.

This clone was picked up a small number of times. The CDR3 reads CASSQDQGSYEQYF. As DNA, the CDR3 is TGCGCCAGCAGCCAAGATCAGGGTTCCTACGAGCAGTACTTC. The V and J genes are TRBV4-1 and TRBJ2-7; D perhaps matches TRBD1 (5 bases). The CDR3 contains 14 residues. Per germline, CDR1 MGHRA and CDR2 YSYEKL. With 0 bases removed from V and 1 base from J, the gap between germline ends came to 7 bases.

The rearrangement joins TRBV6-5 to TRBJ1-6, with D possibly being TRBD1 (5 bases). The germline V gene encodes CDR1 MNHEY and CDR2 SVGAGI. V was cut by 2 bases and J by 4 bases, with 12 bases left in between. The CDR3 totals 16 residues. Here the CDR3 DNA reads TGTGCCAGCAGTTACACGACAGATCCTTATAATTCACCCCTCCACTTT. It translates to CASSYTTDPYNSPLHF.

The CDR3 bases are TGTGCCAGCAGTGGGGACAGAACCTACGAGCAGTACTTC. Translation: CASSGDRTYEQYF. The chain links TRBV2 to TRBJ2-7; 7 nucleotides line up with TRBD1. V shed 4 bases and J 2 bases; nucleotides not matched to a gene: 2. There are 13 residues in the CDR3. Germline V gene lookup returns CDR1 SNHLY and CDR2 FYNNEI.

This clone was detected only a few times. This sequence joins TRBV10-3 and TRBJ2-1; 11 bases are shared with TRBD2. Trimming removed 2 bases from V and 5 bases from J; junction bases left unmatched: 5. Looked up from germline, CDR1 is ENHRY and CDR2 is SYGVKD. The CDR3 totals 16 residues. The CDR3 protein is CAISEATSGRDNEQFF. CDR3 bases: TGTGCCATCAGTGAGGCCACTAGCGGGAGAGACAATGAGCAGTTCTTC.

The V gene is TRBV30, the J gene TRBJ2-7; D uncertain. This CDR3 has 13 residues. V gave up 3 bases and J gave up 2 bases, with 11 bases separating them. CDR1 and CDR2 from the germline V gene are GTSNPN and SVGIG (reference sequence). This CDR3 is CAWRHGPTYEQYF. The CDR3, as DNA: TGTGCCTGGAGACATGGGCCCACCTACGAGCAGTACTTC.

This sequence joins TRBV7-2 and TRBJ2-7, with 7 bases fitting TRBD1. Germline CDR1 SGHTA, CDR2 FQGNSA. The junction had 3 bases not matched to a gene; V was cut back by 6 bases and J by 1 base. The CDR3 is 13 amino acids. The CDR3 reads CASRQGFSYEQYF. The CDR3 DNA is TGTGCCAGCAGACAGGGGTTTTCCTACGAGCAGTACTTC.

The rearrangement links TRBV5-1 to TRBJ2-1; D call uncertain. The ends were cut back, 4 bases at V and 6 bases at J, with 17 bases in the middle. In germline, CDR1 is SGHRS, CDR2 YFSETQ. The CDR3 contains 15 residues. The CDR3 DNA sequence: TGCGCCAGCAGCCGTATAGAGGAGTTAGGCAATGAGCAGTTCTTC. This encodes CASSRIEELGNEQFF.

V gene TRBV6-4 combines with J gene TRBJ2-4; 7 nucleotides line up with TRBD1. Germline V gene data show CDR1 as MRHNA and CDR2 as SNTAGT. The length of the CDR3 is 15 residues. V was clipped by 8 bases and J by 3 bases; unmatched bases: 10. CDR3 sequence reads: CASRPQGSGKNIQYF. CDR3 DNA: TGTGCCAGCCGCCCACAGGGGTCTGGCAAAAACATTCAGTACTTC.

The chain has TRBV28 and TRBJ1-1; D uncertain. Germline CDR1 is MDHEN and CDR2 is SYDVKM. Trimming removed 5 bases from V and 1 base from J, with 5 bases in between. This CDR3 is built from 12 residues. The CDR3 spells CASSAGNTEAFF. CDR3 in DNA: TGTGCCAGCAGTGCAGGGAACACTGAAGCTTTCTTT.

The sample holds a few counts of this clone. The CDR3 spells CASSPMVANTEAFF. The CDR3 DNA follows: TGTGCCAGCTCACCAATGGTGGCGAACACTGAAGCTTTCTTT. The rearrangement joins TRBV18 to TRBJ1-1; D not resolved. Germline CDR1 and CDR2: KGHSH and LQKENI. The CDR3 is 14 amino acids. V shed 2 bases and J shed 1 base, with 8 bases lying between them. Full variable domain (rest looked up from reference TRBV18 and TRBJ1-1): NAGVMQNPRHLVRRRGQEARLRCSPMKGHSHVYWYRQLPEEGLKFMVYLQKENIIDESGMPKERFSAEFPKEGPSILRIQQVVRGDSAAYFCASSPMVANTEAFFGQGTRLTVV.

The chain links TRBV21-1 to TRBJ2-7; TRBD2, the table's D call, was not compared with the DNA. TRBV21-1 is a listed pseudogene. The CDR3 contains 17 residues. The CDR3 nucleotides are TGTGCCAGCAGCAAAGCCCTACTAGCGGGGGGGCGCTACGAGCAGTACTTC. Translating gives CASSKALLAGGRYEQYF.

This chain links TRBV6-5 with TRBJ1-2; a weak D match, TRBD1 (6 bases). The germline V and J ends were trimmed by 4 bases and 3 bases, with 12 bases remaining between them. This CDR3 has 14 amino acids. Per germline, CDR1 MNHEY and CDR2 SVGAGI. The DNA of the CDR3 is TGTGCCAGCAGTTCCCCGGACAGTCACTATGGCTACACCTTC. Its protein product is CASSSPDSHYGYTF.

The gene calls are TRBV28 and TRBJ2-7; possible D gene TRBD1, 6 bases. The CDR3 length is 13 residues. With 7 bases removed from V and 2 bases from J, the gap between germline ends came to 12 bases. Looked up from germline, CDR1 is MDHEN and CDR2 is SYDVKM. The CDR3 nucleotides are TGTGCCAGCATCCACAGGGACACCTACGAGCAGTACTTC. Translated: CASIHRDTYEQYF.

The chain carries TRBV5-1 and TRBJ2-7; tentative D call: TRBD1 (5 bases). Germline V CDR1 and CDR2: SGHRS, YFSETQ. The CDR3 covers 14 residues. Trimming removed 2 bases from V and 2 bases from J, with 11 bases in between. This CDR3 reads CASSLETGPYEQYF. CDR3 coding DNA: TGCGCCAGCAGCTTAGAAACAGGCCCCTACGAGCAGTACTTC.

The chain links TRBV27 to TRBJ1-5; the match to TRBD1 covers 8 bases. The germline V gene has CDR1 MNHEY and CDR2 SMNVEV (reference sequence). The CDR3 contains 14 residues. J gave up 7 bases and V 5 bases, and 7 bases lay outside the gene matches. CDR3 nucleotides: TGTGCCAGCAGTGAGACAGGGGTTGGCCAGCCCCAGCATTTT. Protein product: CASSETGVGQPQHF.

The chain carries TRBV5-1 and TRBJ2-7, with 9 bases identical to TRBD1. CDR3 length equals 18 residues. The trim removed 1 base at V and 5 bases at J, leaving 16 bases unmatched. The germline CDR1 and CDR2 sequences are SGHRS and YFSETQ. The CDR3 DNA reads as TGCGCCAGCAGCTTGTCCACTGGGGTCGGGACAGGGAACGACGAGCAGTACTTC. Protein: CASSLSTGVGTGNDEQYF.

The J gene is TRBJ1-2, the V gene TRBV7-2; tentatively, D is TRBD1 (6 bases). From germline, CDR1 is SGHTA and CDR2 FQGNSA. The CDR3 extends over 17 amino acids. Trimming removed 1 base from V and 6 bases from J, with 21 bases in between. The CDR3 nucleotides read TGTGCCAGCAGCTTAGGTTCTAGGGACATAACAGTTGATGGCTACACCTTC. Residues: CASSLGSRDITVDGYTF. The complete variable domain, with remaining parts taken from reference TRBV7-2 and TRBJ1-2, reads GAGVSQSPSNKVTEKGKDVELRCDPISGHTALYWYRQSLGQGLEFLIYFQGNSAPDKSGLPSDRFSAERTGGSVSTLTIQRTQQEDSAVYLCASSLGSRDITVDGYTFGSGTRLTVV.

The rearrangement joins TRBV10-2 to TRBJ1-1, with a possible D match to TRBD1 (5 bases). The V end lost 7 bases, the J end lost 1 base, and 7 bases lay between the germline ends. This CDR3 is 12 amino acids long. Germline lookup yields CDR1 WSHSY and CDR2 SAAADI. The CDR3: CASTDRNTEAFF. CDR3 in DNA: TGCGCCAGCACTGACAGGAACACTGAAGCTTTCTTT.

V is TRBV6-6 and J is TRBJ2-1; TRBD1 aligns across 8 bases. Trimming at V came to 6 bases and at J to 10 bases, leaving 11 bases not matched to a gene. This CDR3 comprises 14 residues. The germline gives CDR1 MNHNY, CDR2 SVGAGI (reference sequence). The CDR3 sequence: CASRNRQGSWEQFF. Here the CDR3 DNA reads TGTGCCAGCAGAAATCGACAGGGGAGCTGGGAGCAGTTCTTC.

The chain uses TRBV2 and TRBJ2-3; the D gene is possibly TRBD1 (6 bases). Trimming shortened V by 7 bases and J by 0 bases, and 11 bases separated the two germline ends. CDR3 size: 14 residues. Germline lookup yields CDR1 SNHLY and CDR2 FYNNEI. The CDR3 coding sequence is TGTGCCAGCAACACACAGGGTAGCACAGATACGCAGTATTTT. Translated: CASNTQGSTDTQYF.

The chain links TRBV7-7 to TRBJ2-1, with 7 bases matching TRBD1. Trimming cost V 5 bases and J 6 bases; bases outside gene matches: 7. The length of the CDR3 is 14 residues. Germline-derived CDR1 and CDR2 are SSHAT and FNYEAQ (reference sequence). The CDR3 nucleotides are TGTGCCAGCAGCCCCCCGGGACAGTCCAATGAGCAGTTCTTC. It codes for CASSPPGQSNEQFF.

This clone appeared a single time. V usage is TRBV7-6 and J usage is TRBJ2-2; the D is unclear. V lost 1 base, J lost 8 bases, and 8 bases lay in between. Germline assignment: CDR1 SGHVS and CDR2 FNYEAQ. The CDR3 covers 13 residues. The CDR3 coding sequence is TGTGCCAGCAGCTTAGTGGTCGGGGGGGAGCTGTTTTTT. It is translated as CASSLVVGGELFF.

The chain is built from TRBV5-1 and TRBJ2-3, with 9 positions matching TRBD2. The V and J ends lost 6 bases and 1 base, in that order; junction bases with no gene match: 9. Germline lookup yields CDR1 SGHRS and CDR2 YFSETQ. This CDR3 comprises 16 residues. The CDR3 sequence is CASISGGLARTDTQYF. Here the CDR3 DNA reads TGCGCCAGCATCTCGGGGGGACTAGCACGCACAGATACGCAGTATTTT.